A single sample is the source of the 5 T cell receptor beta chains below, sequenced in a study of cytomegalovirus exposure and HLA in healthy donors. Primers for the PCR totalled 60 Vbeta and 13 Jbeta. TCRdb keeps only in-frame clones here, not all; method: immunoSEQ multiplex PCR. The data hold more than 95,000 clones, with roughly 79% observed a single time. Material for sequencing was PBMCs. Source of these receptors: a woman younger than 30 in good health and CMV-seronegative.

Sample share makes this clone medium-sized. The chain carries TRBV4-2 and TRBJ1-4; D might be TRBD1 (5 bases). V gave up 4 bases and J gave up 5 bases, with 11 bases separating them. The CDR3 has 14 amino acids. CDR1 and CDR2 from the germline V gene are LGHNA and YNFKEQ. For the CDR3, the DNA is TGTGCCAGCAGCCTTGACAGCCGAAATGAAAAACTGTTTTTT. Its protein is CASSLDSRNEKLFF.

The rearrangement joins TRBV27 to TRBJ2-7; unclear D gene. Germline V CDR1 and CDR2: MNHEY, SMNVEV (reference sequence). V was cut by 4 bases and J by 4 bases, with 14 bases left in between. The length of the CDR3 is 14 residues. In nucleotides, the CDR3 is TGTGCCAGCAGTTCGCCTATCTCAGGATACGAGCAGTACTTC. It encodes CASSSPISGYEQYF.

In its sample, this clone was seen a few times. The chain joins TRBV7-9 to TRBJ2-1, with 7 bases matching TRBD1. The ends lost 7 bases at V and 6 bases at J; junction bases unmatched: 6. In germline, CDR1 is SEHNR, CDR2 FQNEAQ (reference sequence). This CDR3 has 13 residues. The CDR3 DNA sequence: TGTGCCAGCAACGATTGGACAGGCAATGAGCAGTTCTTC. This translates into CASNDWTGNEQFF.

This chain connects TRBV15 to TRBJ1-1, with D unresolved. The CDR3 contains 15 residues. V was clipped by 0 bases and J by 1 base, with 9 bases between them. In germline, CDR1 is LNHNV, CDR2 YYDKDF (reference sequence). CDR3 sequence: CATSRDHGGNTEAFF. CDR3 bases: TGTGCCACCAGCAGAGATCACGGCGGGAACACTGAAGCTTTCTTT.

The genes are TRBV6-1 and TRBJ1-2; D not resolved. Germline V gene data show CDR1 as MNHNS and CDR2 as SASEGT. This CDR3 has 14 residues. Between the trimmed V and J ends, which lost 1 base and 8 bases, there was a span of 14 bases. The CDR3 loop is CASSEVGNGVGYTF. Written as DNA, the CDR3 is TGTGCCAGCAGTGAAGTAGGAAACGGGGTAGGCTACACCTTC.